The 29 T cell receptor beta chains given below trace back to one sample, sequenced in a study of chemoradiotherapy in HPV16-positive cancers. Clones were sequenced by immunoSEQ multiplex PCR, and TCRdb holds only the in-frame ones, with some missing. This sample has roughly 28,000 clones; around 93% occur once, and the top ten carry roughly a fifth. The source was blood, collected from a patient who underwent chemoradiotherapy. These receptors all come from a human donor with HPV-associated anogenital cancer.

The chain has TRBV9 and TRBJ2-1; maybe TRBD2 (5 bases). CDR3 length: 14 residues. Germline CDR1 and CDR2: SGDLS and YYNGEE. Trimming shortened V by 1 base and J by 7 bases, and 12 bases separated the two germline ends. The CDR3 reads CASSVHPEGNEQFF. CDR3 coding DNA: TGTGCCAGCAGCGTACACCCCGAGGGAAATGAGCAGTTCTTC.

The chain is built from TRBV27 and TRBJ2-1; D gene uncertain. The CDR3 sequence is 14 residues long. V was cut by 4 bases and J by 4 bases, with 11 bases left in between. Germline values: CDR1 MNHEY, CDR2 SMNVEV (reference sequence). CDR3 region: CASSSRASYNEQFF. The CDR3, as DNA: TGTGCCAGCAGTTCCCGAGCGTCATACAATGAGCAGTTCTTC.

The rearrangement uses TRBV15 and TRBJ2-3; 10 bases align to TRBD1. With V trimmed by 5 bases and J by 3 bases, 5 bases remained unmatched. Germline assignment: CDR1 LNHNV and CDR2 YYDKDF (reference sequence). The CDR3 contains 15 residues. CDR3 region: CATSPDRGKTDTQYF. CDR3 in DNA: TGTGCCACCAGCCCGGACAGGGGGAAGACAGATACGCAGTATTTT.

The rearrangement uses TRBV5-1 and TRBJ2-5; 9 nucleotides match TRBD1. The germline CDR1 and CDR2 sequences are SGHRS and YFSETQ. V lost 4 bases to trimming and J lost 4 bases; unmatched junction nucleotides: 5. The CDR3 length is 14 residues. The CDR3 reads CASSPRTGAETQYF. In DNA, the CDR3 is TGCGCCAGCAGCCCAAGGACAGGGGCAGAGACCCAGTACTTC.

V is TRBV9 and J is TRBJ2-6; D is uncertain. The V end lost 0 bases, the J end lost 2 bases, and 6 bases lay between the germline ends. CDR3 size: 15 residues. Germline V CDR1 and CDR2: SGDLS, YYNGEE. The CDR3 sequence is CASSVEVAGANVLTF. For the CDR3, the DNA is TGTGCCAGCAGCGTAGAAGTAGCTGGGGCCAACGTCCTGACTTTC.

This chain uses TRBV18 with TRBJ2-5, with D perhaps TRBD1 (6 bases). V lost 5 bases to trimming and J lost 5 bases, with 12 bases between them. CDR3 size: 13 residues. Germline CDR1 reads KGHSH; CDR2 reads LQKENI. CDR3 in DNA: TGTGCCAGCTCAGAGGGGGAAGGTGAGACCCAGTACTTC. Its translation: CASSEGEGETQYF.

The rearrangement uses TRBV28 and TRBJ1-2; 8 positions match TRBD1. Germline CDR1 and CDR2: MDHEN and SYDVKM. V trimming: 3 bases; J trimming: 7 bases; junction bases outside the gene matches: 10. This CDR3 contains 15 residues. CDR3 nucleotides: TGTGCCAGCAGTTTTGCCGGACAGGGAGTCGGTGGCTACACCTTC. This gives the protein CASSFAGQGVGGYTF.

The count of this clone is one. The chain has TRBV10-1 and TRBJ2-1; D unresolved. The CDR3 runs 15 residues. In germline, CDR1 is WNHNN, CDR2 SYGVQD (reference sequence). The ends were cut back, 0 bases at V and 9 bases at J, with 15 bases in the middle. CDR3 amino acids: CASSESPYGTGEQFF. The CDR3 nucleotides read TGCGCCAGCAGTGAGTCTCCATACGGCACGGGTGAGCAGTTCTTC.

The rearrangement joins TRBV7-2 to TRBJ2-3; D unclear. Germline V gives CDR1 SGHTA, CDR2 FQGNSA. The CDR3 is made up of 12 amino acids. Trimming cost V 2 bases and J 2 bases, with 2 bases left between them. The DNA for the CDR3 is TGTGCCAGCAGCTTATACACAGATACGCAGTATTTT. This translates into CASSLYTDTQYF.

V gene TRBV7-6 combines with J gene TRBJ2-7, with 7 bases lining up with TRBD2. CDR3 length: 15 residues. Unmatched junction bases numbered 5, after V lost 0 bases and J lost 3 bases. Germline V CDR1 and CDR2: SGHVS, FNYEAQ. The DNA of the CDR3 is TGTGCCAGCAGCTTAGCGGGGGGGTTTTACTACGAGCAGTACTTC. It yields the protein CASSLAGGFYYEQYF. The full variable domain, with the rest looked up from reference TRBV7-6 and TRBJ2-7, is GAGVSQSPRYKVTKRGQDVALRCDPISGHVSLYWYRQALGQGPEFLTYFNYEAQQDKSGLPNDRFSAERPEGSISTLTIQRTEQRDSAMYRCASSLAGGFYYEQYFGPGTRLTVT.

The rearrangement joins TRBV7-2 to TRBJ1-6, with 7 positions matching TRBD1. In germline, CDR1 is SGHTA, CDR2 FQGNSA. J lost 2 bases, V lost 4 bases, and 8 bases had no gene match. This CDR3 contains 17 residues. The CDR3 sequence is CASSSTQTGTYNSPLHF. DNA for the CDR3: TGTGCCAGCAGCTCGACACAGACAGGGACCTATAATTCACCCCTCCACTTT.

The rearrangement links TRBV19 to TRBJ1-3; 10 bases fit TRBD1. CDR1 is LNHDA, CDR2 SQIVND, per germline (reference sequence). Losses at the gene ends were 7 bases for V and 4 bases for J; bases not matched to a gene: 10. The CDR3 has 16 residues. The CDR3 DNA is TGTGCCAGTAAGCCCCCGGGACAGGGGCCGGGAAACACCATATATTTT. Amino acids: CASKPPGQGPGNTIYF.

This chain links TRBV6-1 with TRBJ2-2, with D possibly matching TRBD2 (6 bases). This CDR3 is 15 amino acids long. V lost 4 bases and J lost 0, with 9 bases in between. The germline V gene has CDR1 MNHNS and CDR2 SASEGT. The CDR3 coding sequence is TGTGCCAGCAGTGGGGACTGGCCGAACACCGGGGAGCTGTTTTTT. Protein sequence: CASSGDWPNTGELFF.

This clone showed up just once. The J gene is TRBJ2-1, the V gene TRBV6-5; no definite D call. The V end was cut by 0 bases, the J end by 0 bases, with 9 bases between. The CDR3 sequence is 16 residues long. CDR1 MNHEY and CDR2 SVGAGI come from the germline V gene. CDR3 in amino acids: CASSYSAYSSYNEQFF. CDR3 coding DNA: TGTGCCAGCAGTTACTCGGCCTATAGCTCCTACAATGAGCAGTTCTTC.

The chain links TRBV25-1 to TRBJ2-7; TRBD2 aligns across 12 bases. There are 18 residues in the CDR3. The J segment lost 0 bases and the V segment lost 2 bases, leaving 8 bases of the junction unmatched. CDR1 is MGHDK, CDR2 SYGVNS, per germline. This chain's CDR3 is CASSEVKPGLAGSYEQYF. CDR3 coding DNA: TGTGCCAGCAGTGAAGTAAAGCCGGGACTAGCGGGCTCCTACGAGCAGTACTTC.

The chain combines TRBV18 with TRBJ1-3, with TRBD1 as a possible D gene (6 bases). CDR1 and CDR2 from the germline V gene are KGHSH and LQKENI. The V and J ends lost 6 bases and 7 bases respectively, with 13 bases between them. The CDR3 has 13 amino acids. The CDR3 nucleotides are TGTGCCAGCTCGACAACAGGGCGCAACACCATATATTTT. This encodes CASSTTGRNTIYF.

The chain's CDR3 is CASSLYINLGGANVLTF. The CDR3 region has the DNA TGCGCCAGCAGCCTATATATAAACCTTGGGGGGGCCAACGTCCTGACTTTC. This chain connects TRBV5-1 to TRBJ2-6; no reliable D call. Germline V CDR1 and CDR2: SGHRS, YFSETQ. Trimming left V 4 bases short and J 4 bases short, with 18 bases between. There are 17 residues in the CDR3.

The chain links TRBV14 to TRBJ2-1; the match to TRBD1 covers 7 bases. The CDR3 totals 15 residues. J lost 9 bases, V lost 1 base, and 9 bases had no gene match. In germline, CDR1 is SGHDN, CDR2 FVKESK. CDR3 amino acids: CASSQVGQVLGEQFF. As DNA, the CDR3 is TGTGCCAGCAGCCAAGTAGGACAGGTCCTCGGTGAGCAGTTCTTC.

The chain employs TRBV9 and TRBJ2-3; D is perhaps TRBD2 (5 bases). The V end was cut by 0 bases, the J end by 2 bases, with 10 bases between. The CDR3 runs to 15 residues. Germline-derived CDR1 and CDR2 are SGDLS and YYNGEE. Written as DNA, the CDR3 is TGTGCCAGCAGCGTAGATGACTATTACACAGATACGCAGTATTTT. As protein: CASSVDDYYTDTQYF.

The gene calls are TRBV5-1 and TRBJ2-5, with 16 bases that match TRBD2. The J segment lost 5 bases and the V segment lost 5 bases, leaving 12 bases of the junction unmatched. The CDR3 runs 18 residues. Germline CDR1 and CDR2: SGHRS and YFSETQ. CDR3 bases: TGCGCCAGCAGAAGCGCCGGGACTAGCGGGAGGGCCCGGGAGACCCAGTACTTC. Amino acids: CASRSAGTSGRARETQYF.

The rearrangement links TRBV14 to TRBJ1-2; perhaps TRBD1 as D (6 bases). The germline V and J ends were trimmed by 7 bases and 6 bases, with 15 bases remaining between them. Germline V lookup: CDR1 SGHDN, CDR2 FVKESK. CDR3 size: 13 residues. The DNA for the CDR3 is TGTGCCAGCACGGGACAAATGACCCATGGCTACACCTTC. The encoded protein is CASTGQMTHGYTF.

The rearrangement links TRBV2 to TRBJ2-3; 7 nucleotides align to TRBD2. After removal of 2 bases from V and 4 bases from J, the junction contained 12 bases not matched to a gene. The CDR3 is 17 amino acids. Looked up from germline, CDR1 is SNHLY and CDR2 is FYNNEI. CDR3 protein: CASSEWFAGVEADTQYF. The CDR3 DNA is TGTGCCAGCAGTGAATGGTTTGCGGGAGTGGAGGCAGATACGCAGTATTTT.

This clone was seen only a few times. V and J are TRBV7-2 and TRBJ2-7, with D possibly TRBD1 on 6 matching bases. Germline V CDR1 and CDR2: SGHTA, FQGNSA. The CDR3 loop spans 14 amino acids. Between the trimmed V and J ends, which lost 0 bases and 7 bases, there was a span of 13 bases. DNA for the CDR3: TGTGCCAGCAGCTTAGCGTTACAGGGACAAGAGCAGTACTTC. This encodes CASSLALQGQEQYF.

J is TRBJ2-7 and V is TRBV6-6; D is possibly TRBD1 (5 bases). This CDR3 has 13 amino acids. V gave up 6 bases and J gave up 3 bases, with 12 bases separating them. Germline V CDR1 and CDR2: MNHNY, SVGAGI (reference sequence). The CDR3 sequence is CASSLGHFYEQYF. In DNA, the CDR3 is TGTGCCAGCAGCCTCGGACACTTCTACGAGCAGTACTTC.

This rearrangement joins TRBV5-6 to TRBJ2-1; TRBD2 is a possible D gene (5 bases). Germline V lookup: CDR1 SGHDT, CDR2 YYEEEE. Trimming stripped 0 bases from V and 6 bases from J, with 13 bases between. The CDR3 spans 15 residues. The chain's CDR3 is CASSLGPGTGNEQFF. CDR3 coding DNA: TGTGCCAGCAGCTTGGGACCGGGAACGGGCAATGAGCAGTTCTTC.

The V call is TRBV11-3, the J call TRBJ2-2, with TRBD2 matching 11 bases. Germline V gene data show CDR1 as SGHNT and CDR2 as YENEEA. CDR3 length: 15 residues. Germline trimming cut 5 bases from V and 3 bases from J; bases unmatched to any gene: 2. This chain's CDR3 is CASSPTSGDTGELFF. Here the CDR3 DNA reads TGTGCCAGCAGCCCGACTAGCGGGGACACCGGGGAGCTGTTTTTT. The whole variable domain, remainder taken from reference TRBV11-3 and TRBJ2-2, is EAGVVQSPRYKIIEKKQPVAFWCNPISGHNTLYWYLQNLGQGPELLIRYENEEAVDDSQLPKDRFSAERLKGVDSTLKIQPAELGDSAVYLCASSPTSGDTGELFFGEGSRLTVL.

The genes are TRBV5-1 and TRBJ2-5; D might be TRBD2 (6 bases). The CDR3 is 14 residues long. The ends were cut back, 0 bases at V and 3 bases at J, with 9 bases in the middle. CDR1 is SGHRS and CDR2 is YFSETQ in the germline V gene. CDR3 bases: TGCGCCAGCAGCTTGGCCGGGGGAGAAGAGACCCAGTACTTC. This translates into CASSLAGGEETQYF.

The table lists this clone with a count of one. The chain couples TRBV7-8 to TRBJ2-5; D unresolved. The V end lost 2 bases, the J end lost 1 base, and 11 bases lay between the germline ends. The CDR3 totals 15 residues. Germline CDR1 and CDR2: SGHVS and FQNEAQ. CDR3 nucleotides: TGTGCCAGCAGCTTACCCTTCTCCGGCCAAGAGACCCAGTACTTC. Protein: CASSLPFSGQETQYF. The whole variable domain, filled in from reference TRBV7-8 and TRBJ2-5, reads GAGVSQSPRYKVAKRGQDVALRCDPISGHVSLFWYQQALGQGPEFLTYFQNEAQLDKSGLPSDRFFAERPEGSVSTLKIQRTQQEDSAVYLCASSLPFSGQETQYFGPGTRLLVL.

The rearrangement joins TRBV11-3 to TRBJ2-1; D may be TRBD1 or TRBD2 (5 bases each). Per germline, CDR1 SGHNT and CDR2 YENEEA. The V end lost 3 bases, the J end lost 0 bases, and 12 bases lay between the germline ends. The length of the CDR3 is 16 residues. CDR3 protein: CASSLGTGSSYNEQFF. DNA for the CDR3: TGTGCCAGCAGCTTGGGGACGGGGAGCTCCTACAATGAGCAGTTCTTC. The full variable domain, with the rest looked up from reference TRBV11-3 and TRBJ2-1, is EAGVVQSPRYKIIEKKQPVAFWCNPISGHNTLYWYLQNLGQGPELLIRYENEEAVDDSQLPKDRFSAERLKGVDSTLKIQPAELGDSAVYLCASSLGTGSSYNEQFFGPGTRLTVL.